This TCR beta chain was sequenced during a study of blood T cell repertoires in COVID-19. Study overall: Sources were T cells, B-cell-depleted T cells, or PBMCs; the material itself was cDNA or gDNA.

This CDR3 comprises 19 residues. Germline V gene data show CDR1 as SEHNR and CDR2 as FQNEAQ (reference sequence). V was cut by 6 bases and J by 0 bases, with 25 bases left in between. Seattle cases were enrolled at active infection and followed longitudinally. Original methodology: Reference gene primer amplification gave nucleated cell count estimates. Profiling relied on immunoSEQ multiplex PCR, and the TCRdb table lists in-frame clones only, not all of them. From that table come the V and J calls and clone size; the DNA was used to work out D and trimming. The table has fewer than 600,000 clones, 85% to 90% seen once.

This clonotype was sampled from a man aged 18 to 30 with COVID-19, enrolled during active disease. Input material: peripheral blood. This chain joins TRBV7-9 and TRBJ2-3; D is possibly TRBD1 (6 bases). CDR3 sequence: CASRPIQGLTTSSTDTQYF. The CDR3, as DNA: TGTGCCAGCAGACCAATACAGGGTTTGACGACTTCTAGCACAGATACGCAGTATTTT.